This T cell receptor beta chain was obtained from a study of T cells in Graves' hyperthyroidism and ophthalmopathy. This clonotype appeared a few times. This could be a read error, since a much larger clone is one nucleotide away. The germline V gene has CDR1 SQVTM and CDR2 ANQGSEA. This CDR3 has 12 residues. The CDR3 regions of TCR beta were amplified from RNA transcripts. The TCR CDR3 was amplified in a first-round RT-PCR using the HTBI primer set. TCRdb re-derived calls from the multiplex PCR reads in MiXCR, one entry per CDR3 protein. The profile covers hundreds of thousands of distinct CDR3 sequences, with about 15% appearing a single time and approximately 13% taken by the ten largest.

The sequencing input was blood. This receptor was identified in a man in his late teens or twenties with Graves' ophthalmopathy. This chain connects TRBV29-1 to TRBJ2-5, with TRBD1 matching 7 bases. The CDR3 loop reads CSVGDSQESQYF. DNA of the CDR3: TGCAGCGTGGGGGACAGCCAAGAGTCCCAGTACTTC.